Listed below are T cell receptor beta chains from one sample, sequenced in a study of control samples from healthy donors and cancer patients. Here immunoSEQ multiplex PCR was the method, and the copy in TCRdb shows in-frame clones only, minus some. The data show 150,000 to 200,000 clones, 85% to 95% seen once. Sequencing was done on a sample of blood. The source of these receptors is a woman in her thirties or forties in good health. Both conserved end residues are part of each CDR3. The order of the fields is CDR3 DNA, CDR3 protein, J gene, clone size, D gene, V gene. D genes are given only for firm matches. Part of the rows lack a size; the others show once, few, many or a class for expanded clones.

CDR3 DNA: TGCGCCAGCAGCGAACAGAGCGGAACAGGGCCGGGATATGGCTACACCTTC
CDR3 protein: CASSEQSGTGPGYGYTF
J gene: TRBJ1-2
clone size: -
D gene: -
V gene: TRBV5-1

CDR3 DNA: TGTGCCAGCCTCTCTGGAGCGGGGGGGCCGCCAGATACGCAGTATTTT
CDR3 protein: CASLSGAGGPPDTQYF
J gene: TRBJ2-3
clone size: -
D gene: TRBD2
V gene: TRBV7-3

CDR3 DNA: TGTGCCAGCAGTATGGATAGACAGGCAGCTAACTATGGCTACACCTTC
CDR3 protein: CASSMDRQAANYGYTF
J gene: TRBJ1-2
clone size: -
D gene: -
V gene: TRBV6-6

CDR3 DNA: TGTGCCAGCAGTCAGAGGGTGCACCCTGACAATGAGCAGTTCTTC
CDR3 protein: CASSQRVHPDNEQFF
J gene: TRBJ2-1
clone size: -
D gene: -
V gene: TRBV6-5

CDR3 DNA: TGTGCCAGCAGTCCCGGACTAGCGGGGGGGAGCTACGAGCAGTACTTC
CDR3 protein: CASSPGLAGGSYEQYF
J gene: TRBJ2-7
clone size: -
D gene: TRBD2
V gene: TRBV27

CDR3 DNA: TGTGCCAGCAGGCTAGGGCGCCACACTGAAGCTTTCTTT
CDR3 protein: CASRLGRHTEAFF
J gene: TRBJ1-1
clone size: -
D gene: -
V gene: TRBV12-3/TRBV12-4

CDR3 DNA: TGTGCCAGCAGGACAGCGGGGGGCTCTGGCATTCAGTACTTC
CDR3 protein: CASRTAGGSGIQYF
J gene: TRBJ2-4
clone size: -
D gene: TRBD2
V gene: TRBV7-2

CDR3 DNA: TGTGCCAGTAGTATTGGACCTGCGCAAGAGACCCAGTACTTC
CDR3 protein: CASSIGPAQETQYF
J gene: TRBJ2-5
clone size: -
D gene: -
V gene: TRBV19

CDR3 DNA: TGCGCCAGCAGCCGAGGGACAGGCGAAGAGACCCAGTACTTC
CDR3 protein: CASSRGTGEETQYF
J gene: TRBJ2-5
clone size: -
D gene: TRBD1
V gene: TRBV5-1

CDR3 DNA: TGTGCCAGCAGTCCCCGGAGGGGAGAGACCCAGTACTTC
CDR3 protein: CASSPRRGETQYF
J gene: TRBJ2-5
clone size: -
D gene: -
V gene: TRBV6-5

CDR3 DNA: TGTGCCAGCAGCTTCCAAGACGAAGGAAAACTGTTTTTT
CDR3 protein: CASSFQDEGKLFF
J gene: TRBJ1-4
clone size: -
D gene: -
V gene: TRBV7-8

CDR3 DNA: TGTGCCAGCAGCTTAGGACTAGCGGGGTACGAGCAGTACTTC
CDR3 protein: CASSLGLAGYEQYF
J gene: TRBJ2-7
clone size: -
D gene: TRBD2
V gene: TRBV4-2

CDR3 DNA: TGCAGCGTTGAAGCGGGAGGGCGGTATGAGCAGTTCTTC
CDR3 protein: CSVEAGGRYEQFF
J gene: TRBJ2-1
clone size: -
D gene: TRBD2
V gene: TRBV29-1

CDR3 DNA: TGTGCCAGCAGCCTCGAGACCGGGCCAAGCCTCGAGCAGTACTTC
CDR3 protein: CASSLETGPSLEQYF
J gene: TRBJ2-7
clone size: -
D gene: -
V gene: TRBV11-2

CDR3 DNA: TGTGCCAGTAGTAAGAGGTGGGACGTCGGCACAGATACGCAGTATTTT
CDR3 protein: CASSKRWDVGTDTQYF
J gene: TRBJ2-3
clone size: -
D gene: -
V gene: TRBV19

CDR3 DNA: TGCAGCGCCAATTGGGACGGCTTTGAGCAGTACTTC
CDR3 protein: CSANWDGFEQYF
J gene: TRBJ2-7
clone size: -
D gene: -
V gene: TRBV29-1

CDR3 DNA: TGCAGCGTCCAGCGCAGGTACGAGCAGTACTTC
CDR3 protein: CSVQRRYEQYF
J gene: TRBJ2-7
clone size: few
D gene: -
V gene: TRBV29-1

CDR3 DNA: TGTGCCAGCAGTTACTCAGGCGGAAAGGGGCTGTTCTTC
CDR3 protein: CASSYSGGKGLFF
J gene: TRBJ2-1
clone size: -
D gene: -
V gene: TRBV6-2/TRBV6-3

CDR3 DNA: TGTGCCAGTAGTATAGTAGAACAGGGGATGAGCGGCTACACCTTC
CDR3 protein: CASSIVEQGMSGYTF
J gene: TRBJ1-2
clone size: -
D gene: TRBD1
V gene: TRBV19

CDR3 DNA: TGTGCCAGCAGCCTCGGGGGGGCTGGCAATGAGCAGTTCTTC
CDR3 protein: CASSLGGAGNEQFF
J gene: TRBJ2-1
clone size: -
D gene: TRBD2
V gene: TRBV7-2

CDR3 DNA: TGTGCCAGCAGTGAAGCGTGGGGGACCTTGTTTAAGGCTTTCTTT
CDR3 protein: CASSEAWGTLFKAFF
J gene: TRBJ1-1
clone size: -
D gene: -
V gene: TRBV2

CDR3 DNA: TGTGCCAGCAGCTTAGGCGGGAGTTTCACCGGGGAGCTGTTTTTT
CDR3 protein: CASSLGGSFTGELFF
J gene: TRBJ2-2
clone size: few
D gene: TRBD2
V gene: TRBV11-2

CDR3 DNA: TGTGCCAGCAGCCAAGATTGGGCAGGGAAGGCCGGGGAGCTGTTTTTT
CDR3 protein: CASSQDWAGKAGELFF
J gene: TRBJ2-2
clone size: -
D gene: -
V gene: TRBV4-2

CDR3 DNA: TGTGCCAGCAGCCTACGGGGGAGGGACGACGAGCAGTACTTC
CDR3 protein: CASSLRGRDDEQYF
J gene: TRBJ2-7
clone size: -
D gene: TRBD2
V gene: TRBV7-2

CDR3 DNA: TGTGCCAGCAGCTACCGGGACAGGGGGCCAGGTGGCTACACCTTC
CDR3 protein: CASSYRDRGPGGYTF
J gene: TRBJ1-2
clone size: -
D gene: TRBD1
V gene: TRBV5-5

CDR3 DNA: TGTGCCAGCAGACCATCGGGGACACCCCTCCACTTT
CDR3 protein: CASRPSGTPLHF
J gene: TRBJ1-6
clone size: once
D gene: -
V gene: TRBV28

CDR3 DNA: TGTGCTAGCAGCTCTACTAGCGGGATGACCGGGGAGCTGTTTTTT
CDR3 protein: CASSSTSGMTGELFF
J gene: TRBJ2-2
clone size: -
D gene: TRBD2
V gene: TRBV7-7